The sequence of this T cell receptor beta chain was determined in a study of CD8+CD57+ T cells in acquired aplastic anemia. Looking at the study overall: An average of roughly 2.9 ug of DNA was obtained from sorted CD4+ and CD8+ cells.

Before being chosen for sequencing, patients had shown CD8+CD57+ cell expansion by flow cytometry. This clonotype was seen more than once but under ten times. Germline CDR1 reads SNHLY; CDR2 reads FYNNEI. The CDR3 length is 15 residues. V lost 7 bases to trimming and J lost 4 bases, with 16 bases between them. Genomic DNA templated the TCR beta VDJ and CDR3 profiling. TCRdb re-derived calls from the reads in MiXCR, one entry per CDR3 protein. Here the sample spans approximately 80,000 distinct CDR3 sequences, about three quarters being singletons. The chain recombines TRBV2 with TRBJ1-4; D perhaps matches TRBD1 (5 bases). Sequenced material: sorted CD4+, CD8+, or CD8+CD57+ T cells (not recorded which) from PBMCs. The source is a human donor with aplastic anemia. The CDR3: CASTWGTALNEKLFF. CDR3 bases: TGTGCCAGCACGTGGGGGACGGCGCTTAATGAAAAACTGTTTTTT. Using reference TRBV2 and TRBJ1-4 for the parts outside the CDR3, the full variable domain is EPEVTQTPSHQVTQMGQEVILRCVPISNHLYFYWYRQILGQKVEFLVSFYNNEISEKSEIFDDQFSVERPDGSNFTLKIRSTKLEDSAMYFCASTWGTALNEKLFFGSGTQLSVL.